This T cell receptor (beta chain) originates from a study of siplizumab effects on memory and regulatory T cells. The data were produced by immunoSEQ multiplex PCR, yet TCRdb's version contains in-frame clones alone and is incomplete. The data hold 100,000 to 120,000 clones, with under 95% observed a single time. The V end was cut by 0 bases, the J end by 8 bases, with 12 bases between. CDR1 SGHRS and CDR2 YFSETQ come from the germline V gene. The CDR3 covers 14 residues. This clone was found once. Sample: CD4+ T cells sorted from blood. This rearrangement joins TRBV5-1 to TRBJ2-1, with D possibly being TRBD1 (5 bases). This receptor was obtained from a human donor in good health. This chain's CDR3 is CASSLVAGNDEQFF. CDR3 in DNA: TGCGCCAGCAGCTTGGTGGCAGGGAACGATGAGCAGTTCTTC.